The 21 T cell receptor beta chains below come from one sample, sequenced in a study of T cells after yellow fever vaccination. TCRdb re-derived calls from the 5' RACE reads in MiXCR, one entry per CDR3 protein. Here the sample spans about 350,000 distinct CDR3 sequences, around 10% being singletons. The starting material was PBMCs, obtained on the day of the first yellow fever vaccination. The receptors stem from a man aged 18 to 35 who received the YFV17D yellow fever vaccine.

This chain links TRBV7-9 with TRBJ2-1, with TRBD2 as a possible D gene (5 bases). The ends were cut back, 1 base at V and 11 bases at J, with 12 bases in the middle. In germline, CDR1 is SEHNR, CDR2 FQNEAQ (reference sequence). The CDR3 extends over 13 amino acids. CDR3 sequence (DNA): TGTGCCAGCAGCTTAGTCCCGGGGTGGAAGCAGTTCTTC. It translates to CASSLVPGWKQFF.

The V gene is TRBV18, the J gene TRBJ2-1; 10 bases line up with TRBD1. This CDR3 region has 16 residues. The ends lost 4 bases at V and 6 bases at J; junction bases unmatched: 9. CDR1 and CDR2 (germline): KGHSH, LQKENI. CDR3 DNA: TGTGCCAGCTCACGGGCTGGACAGGGGGATTTCAATGAGCAGTTCTTC. This encodes CASSRAGQGDFNEQFF.

This clonotype was counted at least ten times. The chain employs TRBV2 and TRBJ1-5; D may be TRBD1 (5 bases). V was clipped by 7 bases and J by 2 bases, with 15 bases between them. This CDR3 is built from 15 residues. Germline CDR1 SNHLY, CDR2 FYNNEI. The CDR3 protein is CASTGDGPGNQPQHF. The CDR3, as DNA: TGTGCCAGCACCGGGGACGGGCCGGGCAATCAGCCCCAGCATTTT.

This clonotype has a count of ten or more. This rearrangement joins TRBV4-3 to TRBJ1-2, with D hard to call. V was clipped by 0 bases and J by 13 bases, with 15 bases between them. The CDR3 extends over 13 amino acids. Germline V lookup: CDR1 LGHNA, CDR2 YSLEER. This CDR3 is CASSQDRAVFCTF. CDR3 in DNA: TGCGCCAGCAGCCAAGATAGGGCCGTATTTTGCACCTTC.

The J gene is TRBJ2-1, the V gene TRBV5-1; the D gene is possibly TRBD1 (6 bases). The CDR3 has 14 residues. V lost 4 bases and J 9 bases, leaving 17 bases between the germline ends. Per the germline V gene, CDR1 is SGHRS and CDR2 is YFSETQ. The CDR3 nucleotides are TGCGCCAGCAGCAGGGCAGGGGTGGTAGGTGAGCAGTTCTTC. Protein product: CASSRAGVVGEQFF.

The chain couples TRBV20-1 to TRBJ1-2; possibly TRBD1 for D (6 bases). Between the trimmed V and J ends, which lost 3 bases and 6 bases, there was a span of 11 bases. Germline CDR1 DFQATT, CDR2 SNEGSKA (reference sequence). This CDR3 has 12 amino acids. CDR3 sequence reads: CSARDSYDGYTF. As DNA, the CDR3 is TGCAGTGCTAGGGACAGTTACGATGGCTACACCTTC.

The V gene is TRBV7-6, the J gene TRBJ1-4; no firm D call. This CDR3 has 15 amino acids. Trimming took off 2 bases at V and 0 bases at J, with 7 bases between the two ends. Germline assignment: CDR1 SGHVS and CDR2 FNYEAQ. CDR3 residues: CASSLIPATNEKLFF. For the CDR3, the DNA is TGTGCCAGCAGCTTAATTCCAGCAACTAATGAAAAACTGTTTTTT.

The V and J genes are TRBV19 and TRBJ1-1; TRBD1 might be the D (5 bases). Looked up from germline, CDR1 is LNHDA and CDR2 is SQIVND (reference sequence). This CDR3 spans 13 amino acids. Trimming cost V 5 bases and J 5 bases, with 12 bases left between them. CDR3 DNA: TGTGCCAGTAGTGCCACGGGACTTACTGAAGCTTTCTTT. Residues: CASSATGLTEAFF.

The V gene is TRBV7-3, the J gene TRBJ2-1; no firm D call. There are 13 residues in the CDR3. CDR1 and CDR2 from the germline V gene are SGHTA and FQGTGA. The V gene lost 4 bases and the J gene lost 9 bases, with 13 bases spanning the gap. The DNA for the CDR3 is TGTGCCAGCAGCTCAGGTGAGGCAGGTGAGCAGTTCTTC. Its translation: CASSSGEAGEQFF.

This clonotype was counted a few times. V is TRBV12-3 or TRBV12-4 and J is TRBJ2-3; D possibly uses TRBD1 or TRBD2 (5 bases each). Deletions cut 3 bases from V and 6 bases from J, with 16 bases between. The CDR3 is 15 residues long. The CDR3 protein is CASSFSLGTVDTQYF. For the CDR3, the DNA is TGTGCCAGCAGTTTTAGCCTAGGGACCGTGGATACGCAGTATTTT.

The chain employs TRBV14 and TRBJ2-2; 7 nucleotides align to TRBD2. V was pared by 2 bases and J by 5 bases, with 8 bases of the junction left unmatched. The germline V gene has CDR1 SGHDN and CDR2 FVKESK. This CDR3 comprises 16 residues. CDR3 protein: CASSQRRGSATGELFF. CDR3 coding DNA: TGTGCCAGCAGCCAACGGCGGGGGTCGGCTACCGGGGAGCTGTTTTTT.

This clonotype was found a few times. The V and J genes are TRBV18 and TRBJ2-6, with 7 bases fitting TRBD1. The CDR3 loop spans 15 amino acids. Germline V gene sequence: CDR1 KGHSH, CDR2 LQKENI. Losses at the gene ends were 4 bases for V and 0 bases for J; bases not matched to a gene: 0. CDR3 DNA sequence: TGTGCCAGCTCACGGGACAGCTCTGGGGCCAACGTCCTGACTTTC. It is translated as CASSRDSSGANVLTF. Drawing the rest from reference TRBV18 and TRBJ2-6, the complete variable domain is NAGVMQNPRHLVRRRGQEARLRCSPMKGHSHVYWYRQLPEEGLKFMVYLQKENIIDESGMPKERFSAEFPKEGPSILRIQQVVRGDSAAYFCASSRDSSGANVLTFGAGSRLTVL.

This clonotype has just a few counts. The rearrangement links TRBV9 to TRBJ1-6; D gene ambiguous. V lost 3 bases and J lost 14, with 15 bases in between. Per germline, CDR1 SGDLS and CDR2 YYNGEE. This CDR3 spans 13 amino acids. The CDR3 region is CASSAILGSTLHF. In nucleotides, the CDR3 is TGTGCCAGCAGCGCCATACTGGGAAGCACCCTCCACTTT. Combining the CDR3 with reference TRBV9 and TRBJ1-6 gives the whole variable domain DSGVTQTPKHLITATGQRVTLRCSPRSGDLSVYWYQQSLDQGLQFLIQYYNGEERAKGNILERFSAQQFPDLHSELNLSSLELGDSALYFCASSAILGSTLHFGNGTRLTVT.

The rearrangement joins TRBV10-3 to TRBJ2-7, with no clear D. Germline CDR1 ENHRY, CDR2 SYGVKD. CDR3 length: 12 residues. Trimming stripped 6 bases from V and 2 bases from J, with 8 bases between. This CDR3 reads CAISAEPYEQYV. CDR3 DNA: TGTGCCATCAGCGCGGAACCCTACGAGCAGTACGTC.

In its sample, this clonotype was seen a few times. This chain connects TRBV7-9 to TRBJ2-3; no firm D call. There are 14 residues in the CDR3. Germline values: CDR1 SEHNR, CDR2 FQNEAQ (reference sequence). Deletions cut 2 bases from V and 2 bases from J, with 8 bases between. The chain's CDR3 is CASSLSQSTDTQYF. The DNA of the CDR3 is TGTGCCAGCAGCTTAAGTCAATCCACAGATACGCAGTATTTT.

V gene TRBV7-2 combines with J gene TRBJ2-7; D might be TRBD1 or TRBD2, each matching 6 bases. The CDR3 contains 14 residues. Germline loops: CDR1 SGHTA, CDR2 FQGNSA. The ends were cut back, 3 bases at V and 6 bases at J, with 15 bases in the middle. The CDR3 reads CASSLGGDSIEQYF. The CDR3 nucleotides read TGTGCCAGCAGCTTGGGGGGCGACTCCATCGAGCAGTACTTC.

This clonotype has a handful of counts. V gene TRBV7-3 combines with J gene TRBJ2-2; 7 bases agree with TRBD2. V gave up 3 bases and J gave up 4 bases; unmatched junction bases: 2. This CDR3 has 14 residues. Germline values: CDR1 SGHTA, CDR2 FQGTGA. The CDR3 DNA reads TGTGCCAGCAGCTTTACTAGCGTCACCGGGGAGCTGTTTTTT. It yields the protein CASSFTSVTGELFF.

This clonotype has only a few counts. The chain employs TRBV20-1 and TRBJ1-4, with TRBD1 as a possible D gene (6 bases). The germline V and J ends were trimmed by 5 bases and 7 bases, with 14 bases remaining between them. This CDR3 is 13 amino acids long. Germline loops: CDR1 DFQATT, CDR2 SNEGSKA (reference sequence). The CDR3: CSAVQGGGEKLFF. The CDR3 DNA sequence: TGCAGTGCTGTACAGGGCGGTGGTGAAAAACTGTTTTTT.

The chain couples TRBV7-2 to TRBJ2-4; TRBD2 is a possible D gene (6 bases). Trimming left V 4 bases short and J 9 bases short, with 13 bases between. The length of the CDR3 is 13 residues. Germline CDR1 reads SGHTA; CDR2 reads FQGNSA. The CDR3, as DNA: TGTGCCAGCAGCTCAGACCAGGGAGGCATTCAGTACTTC. It yields the protein CASSSDQGGIQYF.

The chain is built from TRBV15 and TRBJ2-7; D possibly corresponds to TRBD2 (6 bases). Trimming stripped 1 base from V and 3 bases from J, with 13 bases between. There are 15 residues in the CDR3. CDR1 and CDR2 (germline): LNHNV, YYDKDF (reference sequence). The CDR3 bases are TGTGCCACCAGCAGAGGTTGGCAGGGACTCTACGAGCAGTACTTC. Translating gives CATSRGWQGLYEQYF.

The chain combines TRBV9 with TRBJ1-2; D remains ambiguous. Trimming cost V 4 bases and J 5 bases, with 18 bases left between them. In germline, CDR1 is SGDLS, CDR2 YYNGEE. The CDR3 has 15 residues. CDR3 protein: CASSPLRGSTYGYTF. CDR3 nucleotide sequence: TGTGCCAGCAGCCCTCTCCGGGGATCGACGTATGGCTACACCTTC. Full variable domain (outside the CDR3, taken from reference TRBV9 and TRBJ1-2): DSGVTQTPKHLITATGQRVTLRCSPRSGDLSVYWYQQSLDQGLQFLIQYYNGEERAKGNILERFSAQQFPDLHSELNLSSLELGDSALYFCASSPLRGSTYGYTFGSGTRLTVV.